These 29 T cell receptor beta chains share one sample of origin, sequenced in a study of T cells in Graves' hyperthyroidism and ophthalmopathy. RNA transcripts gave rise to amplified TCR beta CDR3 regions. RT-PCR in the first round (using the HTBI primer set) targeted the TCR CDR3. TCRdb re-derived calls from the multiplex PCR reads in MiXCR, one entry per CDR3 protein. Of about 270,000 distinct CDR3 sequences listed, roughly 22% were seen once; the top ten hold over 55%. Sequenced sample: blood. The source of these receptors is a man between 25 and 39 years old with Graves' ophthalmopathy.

Here the CDR3 reads CSARVRGTQYF. As DNA, the CDR3 is TGCAGCGCCCGGGTCCGAGGTACGCAGTATTTT. The rearrangement uses TRBV29-1 and TRBJ2-3; no clear D gene. Germline V gene lookup returns CDR1 SQVTM and CDR2 ANQGSEA. This CDR3 spans 11 amino acids. Trimming removed 7 bases at V and 8 bases at J, with 13 bases between.

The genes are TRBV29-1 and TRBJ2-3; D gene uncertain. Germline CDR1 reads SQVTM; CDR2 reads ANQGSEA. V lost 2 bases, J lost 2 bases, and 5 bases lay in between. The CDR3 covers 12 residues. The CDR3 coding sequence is TGCAGCGTTGAAAAATTCACAGATACGCAGTATTTT. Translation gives CSVEKFTDTQYF.

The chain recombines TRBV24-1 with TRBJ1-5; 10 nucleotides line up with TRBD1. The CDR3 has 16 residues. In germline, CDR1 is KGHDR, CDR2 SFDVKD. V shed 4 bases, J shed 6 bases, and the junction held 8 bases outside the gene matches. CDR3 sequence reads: CATSDPGTGEGQPQHF. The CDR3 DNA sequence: TGTGCCACCAGTGACCCCGGGACAGGGGAAGGTCAGCCCCAGCATTTT.

The CDR3 here is CATSEWENQPQHF. The CDR3 coding sequence is TGTGCCACCAGTGAATGGGAGAATCAGCCCCAGCATTTT. V and J are TRBV24-1 and TRBJ1-5; D unresolved. The germline V gene has CDR1 KGHDR and CDR2 SFDVKD. With 4 bases removed from V and 4 bases from J, the gap between germline ends came to 7 bases. CDR3 length: 13 residues.

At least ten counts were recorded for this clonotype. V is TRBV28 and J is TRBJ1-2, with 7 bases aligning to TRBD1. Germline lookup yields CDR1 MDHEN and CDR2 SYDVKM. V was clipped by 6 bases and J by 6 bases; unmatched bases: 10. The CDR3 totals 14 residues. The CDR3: CASSQMTGSDGYTF. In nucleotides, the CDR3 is TGTGCCAGCAGCCAAATGACAGGGTCAGATGGCTACACCTTC.

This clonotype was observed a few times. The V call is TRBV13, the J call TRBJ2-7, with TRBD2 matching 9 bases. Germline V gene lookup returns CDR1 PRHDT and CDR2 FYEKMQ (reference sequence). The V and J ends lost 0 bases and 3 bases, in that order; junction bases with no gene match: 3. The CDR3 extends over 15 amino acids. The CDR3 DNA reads TGTGCCAGCAGCTTAGGCCAGCGGGAGGACTACGAGCAGTACTTC. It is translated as CASSLGQREDYEQYF.

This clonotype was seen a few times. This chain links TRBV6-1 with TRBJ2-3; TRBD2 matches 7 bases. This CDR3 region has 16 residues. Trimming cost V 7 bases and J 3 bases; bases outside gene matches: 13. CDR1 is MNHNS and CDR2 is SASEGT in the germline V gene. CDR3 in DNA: TGTGCCAGCAACTGGGGGGGACTAACGGGGACAGATACGCAGTATTTT. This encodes CASNWGGLTGTDTQYF.

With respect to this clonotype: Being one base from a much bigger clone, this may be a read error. CDR3 nucleotides: TGTGCCAGCAATGAAGCGCGCCGAGCCGCCAGCGAGCAGTACTTC. Protein product: CASNEARRAASEQYF. The V gene is TRBV2, the J gene TRBJ2-7, with D hard to call. Germline V gene sequence: CDR1 SNHLY, CDR2 FYNNEI. The CDR3 runs 15 residues. Together with reference TRBV2 and TRBJ2-7, the CDR3 gives the full variable domain: EPEVTQTPSHQVTQMGQEVILRCVPISNHLYFYWYRQILGQKVEFLVSFYNNEISEKSEIFDDQFSVERPDGSNFTLKIRSTKLEDSAMYFCASNEARRAASEQYFGPGTRLTVT.

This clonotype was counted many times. The chain's CDR3 is CSANLRGMAEAFF. CDR3 in DNA: TGCAGTGCTAACCTTCGGGGGATGGCTGAAGCTTTCTTT. V gene TRBV20-1 combines with J gene TRBJ1-1; possible D gene TRBD1, 5 bases. CDR3 length: 13 residues. The V end lost 4 bases, the J end lost 6 bases, and 15 bases lay between the germline ends. CDR1 and CDR2 from the germline V gene are DFQATT and SNEGSKA (reference sequence).

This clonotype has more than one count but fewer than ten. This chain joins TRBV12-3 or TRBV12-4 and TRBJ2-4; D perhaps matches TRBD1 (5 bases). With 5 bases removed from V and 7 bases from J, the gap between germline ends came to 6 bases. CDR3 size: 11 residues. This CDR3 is CASSPGNIQYF. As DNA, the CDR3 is TGTGCCAGCAGTCCAGGGAACATTCAGTACTTC.

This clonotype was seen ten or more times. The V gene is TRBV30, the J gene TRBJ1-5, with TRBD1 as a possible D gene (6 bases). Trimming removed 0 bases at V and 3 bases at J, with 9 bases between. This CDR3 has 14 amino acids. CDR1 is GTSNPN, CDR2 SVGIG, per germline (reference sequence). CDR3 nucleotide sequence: TGTGCCTGGAGTGTGGGGGCACCCAATCAGCCCCAGCATTTT. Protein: CAWSVGAPNQPQHF.

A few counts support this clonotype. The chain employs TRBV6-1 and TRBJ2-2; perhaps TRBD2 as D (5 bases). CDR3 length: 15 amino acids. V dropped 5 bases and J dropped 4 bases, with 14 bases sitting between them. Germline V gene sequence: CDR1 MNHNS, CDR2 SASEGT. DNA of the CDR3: TGTGCCAGCAGTTATAAGCCCCGGGGCACCGGGGAGCTGTTTTTT. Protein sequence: CASSYKPRGTGELFF.

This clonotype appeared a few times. The DNA of the CDR3 is TGTGCCAGCAGCCAAGTTTTCAGACCTGGAAACACCATATATTTT. It yields the protein CASSQVFRPGNTIYF. This chain links TRBV3-1 with TRBJ1-3, with unresolved D. Germline CDR1 and CDR2: LGHDT and YNNKEL (reference sequence). V lost 1 base, J lost 2 bases, and 9 bases lay in between. The CDR3 length is 15 residues.

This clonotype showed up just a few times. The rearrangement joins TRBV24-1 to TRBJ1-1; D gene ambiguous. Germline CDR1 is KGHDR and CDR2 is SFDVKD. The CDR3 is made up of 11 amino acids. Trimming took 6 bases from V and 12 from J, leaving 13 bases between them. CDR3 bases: TGTGCCACCAGTTTGGGCCAGAGGTCTTTCTTT. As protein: CATSLGQRSFF.

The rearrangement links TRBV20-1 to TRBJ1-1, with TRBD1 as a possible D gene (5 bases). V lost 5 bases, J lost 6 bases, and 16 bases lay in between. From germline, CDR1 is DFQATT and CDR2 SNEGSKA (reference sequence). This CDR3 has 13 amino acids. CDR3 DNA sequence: TGCAGTGCTTCCCCCGGGGCACGGGCTGAAGCTTTCTTT. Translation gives CSASPGARAEAFF.

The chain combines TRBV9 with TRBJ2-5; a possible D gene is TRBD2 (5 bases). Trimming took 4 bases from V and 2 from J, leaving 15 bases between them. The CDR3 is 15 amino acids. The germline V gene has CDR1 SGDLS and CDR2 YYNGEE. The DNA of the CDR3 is TGTGCCAGCAGCTACCGAGGGTACCTACAAGAGACCCAGTACTTC. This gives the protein CASSYRGYLQETQYF.

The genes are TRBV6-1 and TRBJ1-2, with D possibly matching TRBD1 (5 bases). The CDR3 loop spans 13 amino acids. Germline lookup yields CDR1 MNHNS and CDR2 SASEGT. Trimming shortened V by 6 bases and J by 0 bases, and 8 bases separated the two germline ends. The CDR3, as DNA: TGTGCCAGCAGGGCAGGGACTAACTATGGCTACACCTTC. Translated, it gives CASRAGTNYGYTF.

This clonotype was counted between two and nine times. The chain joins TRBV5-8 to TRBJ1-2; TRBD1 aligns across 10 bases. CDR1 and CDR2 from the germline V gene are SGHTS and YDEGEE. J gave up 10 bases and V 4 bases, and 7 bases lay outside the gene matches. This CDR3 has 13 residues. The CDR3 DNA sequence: TGTGCCAGCAGCCGCCCGGGACAGGGGCCCTACACCTTC. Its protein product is CASSRPGQGPYTF.

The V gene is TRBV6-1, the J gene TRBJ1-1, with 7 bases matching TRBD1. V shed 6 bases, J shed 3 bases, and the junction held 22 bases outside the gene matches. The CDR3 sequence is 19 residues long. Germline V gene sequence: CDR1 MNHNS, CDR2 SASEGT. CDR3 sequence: CASSGTKARTGYRYTEAFF. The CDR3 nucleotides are TGTGCCAGCAGCGGTACCAAAGCCAGGACAGGCTACAGGTACACTGAAGCTTTCTTT.

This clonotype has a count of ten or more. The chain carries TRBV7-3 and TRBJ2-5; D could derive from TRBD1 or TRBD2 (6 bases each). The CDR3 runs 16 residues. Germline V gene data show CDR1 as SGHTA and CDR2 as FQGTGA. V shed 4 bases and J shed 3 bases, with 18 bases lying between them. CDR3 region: CASSWGALGGEETQYF. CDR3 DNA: TGTGCCAGCAGCTGGGGGGCCCTCGGGGGCGAAGAGACCCAGTACTTC.

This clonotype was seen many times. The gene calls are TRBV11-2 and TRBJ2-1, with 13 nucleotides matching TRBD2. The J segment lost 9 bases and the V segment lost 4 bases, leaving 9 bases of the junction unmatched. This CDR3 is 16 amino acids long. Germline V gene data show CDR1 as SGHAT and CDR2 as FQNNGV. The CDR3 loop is CASSSVLAGGPVEQFF. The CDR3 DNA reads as TGTGCCAGCAGCTCGGTACTAGCGGGAGGGCCGGTTGAGCAGTTCTTC.

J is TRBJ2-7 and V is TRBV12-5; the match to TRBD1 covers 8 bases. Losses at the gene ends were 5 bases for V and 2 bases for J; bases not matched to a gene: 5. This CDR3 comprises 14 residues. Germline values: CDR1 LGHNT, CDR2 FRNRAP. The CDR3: CASGTRGLAYEQYF. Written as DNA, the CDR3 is TGTGCTAGTGGTACCAGGGGGCTGGCCTACGAGCAGTACTTC.

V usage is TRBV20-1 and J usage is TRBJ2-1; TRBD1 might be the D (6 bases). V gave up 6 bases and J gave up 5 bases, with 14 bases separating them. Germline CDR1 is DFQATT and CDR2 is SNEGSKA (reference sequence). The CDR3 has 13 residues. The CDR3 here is CSAEWDNHNEQFF. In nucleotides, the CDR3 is TGCAGTGCAGAATGGGACAACCACAATGAGCAGTTCTTC.

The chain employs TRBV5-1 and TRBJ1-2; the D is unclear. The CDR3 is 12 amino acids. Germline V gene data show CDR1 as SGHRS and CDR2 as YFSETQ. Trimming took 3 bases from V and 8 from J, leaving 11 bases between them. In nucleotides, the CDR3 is TGCGCCAGCAGCTCGTTGGAAGGAGGCTACACCTTC. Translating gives CASSSLEGGYTF. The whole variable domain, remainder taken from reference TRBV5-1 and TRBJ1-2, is KAGVTQTPRYLIKTRGQQVTLSCSPISGHRSVSWYQQTPGQGLQFLFEYFSETQRNKGNFPGRFSGRQFSNSRSEMNVSTLELGDSALYLCASSSLEGGYTFGSGTRLTVV.

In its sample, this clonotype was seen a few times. CDR3 in amino acids: CAWTSIKADTGELFF. The CDR3 coding sequence is TGTGCCTGGACCAGTATCAAAGCGGACACCGGGGAGCTGTTTTTT. This chain connects TRBV30 to TRBJ2-2; possible D gene TRBD2, 5 bases. V lost 4 bases and J 3 bases, leaving 15 bases between the germline ends. This CDR3 is built from 15 residues. Germline-derived CDR1 and CDR2 are GTSNPN and SVGIG (reference sequence).

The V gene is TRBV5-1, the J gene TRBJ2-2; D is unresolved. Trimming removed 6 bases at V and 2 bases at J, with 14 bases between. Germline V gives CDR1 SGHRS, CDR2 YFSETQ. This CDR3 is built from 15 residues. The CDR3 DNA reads TGCGCCAGCAAAATGACTCCTACCAACACCGGGGAGCTGTTTTTT. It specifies CASKMTPTNTGELFF.

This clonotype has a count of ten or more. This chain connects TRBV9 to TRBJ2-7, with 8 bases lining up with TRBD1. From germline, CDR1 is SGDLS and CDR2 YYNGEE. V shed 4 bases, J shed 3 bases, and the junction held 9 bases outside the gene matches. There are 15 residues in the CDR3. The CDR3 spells CASSPTTGTGYEQYF. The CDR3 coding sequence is TGTGCCAGCAGCCCAACGACCGGGACAGGCTACGAGCAGTACTTC.

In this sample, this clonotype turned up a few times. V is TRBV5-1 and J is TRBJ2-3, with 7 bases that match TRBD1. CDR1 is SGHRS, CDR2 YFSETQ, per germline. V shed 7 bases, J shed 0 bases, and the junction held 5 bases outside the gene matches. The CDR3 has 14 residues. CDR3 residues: CASREQGSTDTQYF. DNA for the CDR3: TGCGCCAGCCGGGAACAGGGGAGCACAGATACGCAGTATTTT.

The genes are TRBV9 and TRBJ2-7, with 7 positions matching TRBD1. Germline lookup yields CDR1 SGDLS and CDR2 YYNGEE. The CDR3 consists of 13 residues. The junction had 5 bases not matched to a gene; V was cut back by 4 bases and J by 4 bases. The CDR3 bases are TGTGCCAGCAGCCCCGGGACAGAGTACGAGCAGTACTTC. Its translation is CASSPGTEYEQYF.